The 23 T cell receptor beta chains below were found in one sample sequenced in a study of response to subunit inactivated influenza vaccine. MiXCR, applied by TCRdb to the RT-PCR reads, yields one record per CDR3 protein. Of roughly 780,000 distinct CDR3 sequences in the sample, under 20% were seen once. Specimen: PBMCs from blood, collected 5 to 6 days after vaccination. Receptor source: a man in his fifties or sixties who received an inactivated influenza vaccine.

This clonotype was observed a few times. Germline is not matched at one junction end, which may reflect a read error. The chain joins TRBV7-7 to TRBJ2-2, with D tentatively TRBD1 (6 bases). The CDR3 is 15 residues long. Germline values: CDR1 SSHAT, CDR2 FNYEAQ (reference sequence). In nucleotides, the CDR3 is TGTGCTAGCAGCTTTGGTCCAGGGGACACCGGGGAGCTGTTTTTT. It translates to CASSFGPGDTGELFF.

This clonotype was counted at least ten times. The genes are TRBV20-1 and TRBJ2-3; D not certain. This CDR3 region has 11 residues. Trimming left V 5 bases short and J 4 bases short, with 7 bases between. CDR1 is DFQATT, CDR2 SNEGSKA, per germline (reference sequence). CDR3 DNA sequence: TGCAGTGCTGGAGCCGCAGATACGCAGTATTTT. It specifies CSAGAADTQYF.

The chain has TRBV18 and TRBJ2-1; D not certain. The CDR3 extends over 13 amino acids. CDR1 is KGHSH, CDR2 LQKENI, per germline. V lost 5 bases to trimming and J lost 8 bases, with 13 bases between them. CDR3 in DNA: TGTGCCAGCTCAGCACACGTGGGCGATGAGCAGTTCTTC. This sequence encodes CASSAHVGDEQFF.

This clonotype was seen more than once but under ten times. The chain carries TRBV4-3 and TRBJ2-7; D is unclear. The V gene's germline CDR1 is LGHNA and CDR2 YSLEER. Between the trimmed V and J ends, which lost 1 base and 3 bases, there was a span of 13 bases. This CDR3 has 15 residues. CDR3 residues: CASSQVVLGNYEQYF. The CDR3 coding sequence is TGCGCCAGCAGCCAAGTCGTGCTGGGGAACTACGAGCAGTACTTC.

The chain has TRBV7-9 and TRBJ2-3, with D tentatively TRBD1 (5 bases). Trimming stripped 4 bases from V and 4 bases from J, with 18 bases between. Germline CDR1 SEHNR, CDR2 FQNEAQ (reference sequence). The CDR3 loop spans 16 amino acids. The CDR3 nucleotides read TGTGCCAGCAGCTGGAGTCATCGGCAGGGCCCAGATACGCAGTATTTT. This translates into CASSWSHRQGPDTQYF.

The gene calls are TRBV6-1 and TRBJ1-6, with TRBD1 matching 8 bases. The CDR3 loop spans 13 amino acids. The ends lost 6 bases at V and 8 bases at J; junction bases unmatched: 3. Looked up from germline, CDR1 is MNHNS and CDR2 is SASEGT. Here the CDR3 reads CASRWTGHSPLHF. In DNA form, the CDR3 reads TGTGCCAGCAGATGGACAGGGCATTCACCCCTCCACTTT.

This clonotype has only a few counts. V and J are TRBV28 and TRBJ2-3; D is perhaps TRBD1 (5 bases). This CDR3 contains 15 residues. Germline V gives CDR1 MDHEN, CDR2 SYDVKM. V lost 6 bases to trimming and J lost 8 bases, with 21 bases between them. The CDR3 coding sequence is TGTGCCAGCAGCCTAAGGGCAGGGCCCGCGGTTACGCAGTATTTT. This translates into CASSLRAGPAVTQYF.

This clonotype came up many times. J is TRBJ1-1 and V is TRBV20-1, with no clear D. Germline CDR1 and CDR2: DFQATT and SNEGSKA (reference sequence). The CDR3 spans 13 residues. V lost 0 bases, J lost 0 bases, and 5 bases lay in between. CDR3 nucleotides: TGCAGTGCTAGAGATCCAGTGAACACTGAAGCTTTCTTT. Residues: CSARDPVNTEAFF.

The chain is built from TRBV29-1 and TRBJ2-7; D not resolved. V was shortened by 4 bases and J by 3 bases, with 13 bases between the two germline ends. Germline V gene data show CDR1 as SQVTM and CDR2 as ANQGSEA. The CDR3 runs to 13 residues. In nucleotides, the CDR3 is TGCAGCGTTGTTGGCGAGACGGACTACGAGCAGTACTTC. Protein: CSVVGETDYEQYF.

The chain is built from TRBV12-3 or TRBV12-4 and TRBJ1-3, with D maybe TRBD1 (5 bases). V was clipped by 6 bases and J by 4 bases, with 28 bases between them. The CDR3 length is 19 residues. CDR3 residues: CASRRRLGTELLGGNTIYF. The CDR3 DNA sequence: TGTGCCAGCAGGCGTCGCCTAGGGACCGAATTATTGGGGGGAAACACCATATATTTT.

This clonotype occurred a few times. The V call is TRBV6-2 or TRBV6-3, the J call TRBJ2-7; 7 nucleotides line up with TRBD1. The germline CDR1 and CDR2 sequences are MNHEY and SVGEGT. Unmatched junction bases numbered 9, after V lost 0 bases and J lost 4 bases. The CDR3 runs to 16 residues. The CDR3 here is CASSYSIAQGLYEQYF. For the CDR3, the DNA is TGTGCCAGCAGTTACTCGATTGCACAGGGGTTGTACGAGCAGTACTTC.

This clonotype turned up a few times. V and J are TRBV6-2 or TRBV6-3 and TRBJ1-5; a possible D gene is TRBD1 (5 bases). CDR1 is MNHEY and CDR2 is SVGEGT in the germline V gene. The CDR3 covers 16 residues. With 0 bases removed from V and 5 bases from J, the gap between germline ends came to 14 bases. CDR3 in amino acids: CASSYSPVRAHQPQHF. The DNA of the CDR3 is TGTGCCAGCAGTTACTCGCCTGTCAGGGCTCATCAGCCCCAGCATTTT.

The chain links TRBV6-1 to TRBJ2-5; D not resolved. The CDR3 length is 14 residues. V lost 8 bases, J lost 1 base, and 14 bases lay in between. The germline V gene encodes CDR1 MNHNS and CDR2 SASEGT. CDR3 nucleotide sequence: TGTGCCAGCTCGGAACGGATACCCCAAGAGACCCAGTACTTC. It is translated as CASSERIPQETQYF.

The rearrangement links TRBV10-3 to TRBJ2-3; D perhaps matches TRBD2 (6 bases). The CDR3 runs 15 residues. From germline, CDR1 is ENHRY and CDR2 SYGVKD. The V and J ends lost 4 bases and 1 base respectively, with 12 bases between them. CDR3 sequence: CAISAGTGGTDTQYF. DNA for the CDR3: TGTGCCATCAGTGCAGGGACGGGGGGCACAGATACGCAGTATTTT.

This clonotype was seen a few times. V is TRBV6-2 or TRBV6-3 and J is TRBJ1-2; tentative D call: TRBD1 (5 bases). V shed 0 bases and J shed 5 bases, with 13 bases lying between them. The CDR3 runs to 15 residues. Looked up from germline, CDR1 is MNHEY and CDR2 is SVGEGT. The CDR3 nucleotides are TGTGCCAGCAGTTACTCGCAGGGACGGGATTATGGCTACACCTTC. Residues: CASSYSQGRDYGYTF.

This clonotype turned up a few times. Here the CDR3 reads CASSFLKGLNYTF. The CDR3 DNA is TGTGCCAGCAGTTTTCTAAAGGGCCTCAACTACACCTTC. The V and J genes are TRBV12-3 or TRBV12-4 and TRBJ1-2; D unclear. The V gene lost 3 bases and the J gene lost 10 bases, with 15 bases spanning the gap. The CDR3 sequence is 13 residues long.

The V and J genes are TRBV20-1 and TRBJ2-3, with 14 bases aligning to TRBD2. The CDR3 length is 16 residues. Germline CDR1 DFQATT, CDR2 SNEGSKA (reference sequence). The CDR3 reads CCASSGLAGVGDTQYF. CDR3 sequence (DNA): TGCTGCGCTAGTTCGGGACTAGCGGGGGTCGGAGATACGCAGTATTTT.

This clonotype was counted between two and nine times. V usage is TRBV5-1 and J usage is TRBJ2-1; D is ambiguous. The CDR3 totals 15 residues. V lost 0 bases and J 2 bases, leaving 9 bases between the germline ends. Per germline, CDR1 SGHRS and CDR2 YFSETQ. The CDR3 reads CASSLGTYAYNEQFF. Written as DNA, the CDR3 is TGCGCCAGCAGCTTGGGAACCTATGCCTACAATGAGCAGTTCTTC.

As DNA, the CDR3 is TGCAGTGCTAGGGTTGGGACTTCAATTGACAATGAGCAGTTCTTC. Amino acids: CSARVGTSIDNEQFF. V is TRBV20-1 and J is TRBJ2-1; the D gene is possibly TRBD2 (6 bases). The CDR3 sequence is 15 residues long. CDR1 is DFQATT, CDR2 SNEGSKA, per germline (reference sequence). V was cut by 3 bases and J by 5 bases, with 17 bases left in between.

This clonotype was counted between two and nine times. V and J are TRBV3-1 and TRBJ2-1; no reliable D call. There are 13 residues in the CDR3. Trimming pared 0 bases from V and 5 bases from J, leaving 5 bases between. The germline gives CDR1 LGHDT, CDR2 YNNKEL (reference sequence). The CDR3 DNA reads TGTGCCAGCAGCCAAGATAGGCACAATGAGCAGTTCTTC. Residues: CASSQDRHNEQFF.

This clonotype appeared a few times. This rearrangement joins TRBV20-1 to TRBJ1-2; D call uncertain. Per the germline V gene, CDR1 is DFQATT and CDR2 is SNEGSKA (reference sequence). The CDR3 has 15 amino acids. V shed 0 bases and J shed 0 bases, with 11 bases lying between them. Written as DNA, the CDR3 is TGCAGTGCTAGAGAAGGGAACCAAGCTAACTATGGCTACACCTTC. The encoded protein is CSAREGNQANYGYTF.

This clonotype has more than one count but fewer than ten. J is TRBJ2-5 and V is TRBV5-4, with TRBD1 matching 7 bases. CDR3 length equals 16 residues. From germline, CDR1 is SGHNT and CDR2 YYREEE (reference sequence). V lost 4 bases, J lost 5 bases, and 14 bases stayed unmatched. The CDR3 sequence: CASSTQQGNQRETQYF. As DNA, the CDR3 is TGTGCCAGCAGCACGCAACAGGGGAACCAAAGGGAGACCCAGTACTTC.

This clonotype was found many times. The CDR3 loop reads CASSFASEQYF. The CDR3 DNA reads as TGTGCCAGCAGTTTTGCATCCGAGCAGTACTTC. The V gene is TRBV27, the J gene TRBJ2-7, with D uncertain. Trimming removed 3 bases from V and 6 bases from J, with 6 bases in between. The V gene's germline CDR1 is MNHEY and CDR2 SMNVEV (reference sequence). The CDR3 extends over 11 amino acids.